The clone carrying this T cell receptor beta chain has at least ten counts. The antigen remains unidentified. The data derive from a study of shared clonotypes between healthy human individuals. At the level of the study: Contributing individuals were a couple of females and three males aged 18 to 49. Study-level points and caveats: Roughly 5% of naive CD4 clonotypes were shared across several donors.

Looked up from germline, CDR1 is MNHEY and CDR2 is SVGAGI. V was pared by 1 base and J by 12 bases, with 7 bases of the junction left unmatched. CDR3 length equals 13 residues. Several immunoSEQ 96-well plates shared each subset's DNA, each plate a replicate. Method: immunoSEQ multiplex PCR; TCRdb's copy keeps in-frame clones and lacks some. The profile shows around 1,100,000 clones, 70% to 80% of them singletons. Sample: memory CD4+ T cells from PBMCs. Subset meaning: CD45RA-negative fraction. The chain recombines TRBV6-5 with TRBJ1-2; 8 nucleotides line up with TRBD1. The sequence came from a man aged 18 to 29 in good health. Some clones in this sample may be carry-over from other donors' samples. CDR3 sequence reads: CASSYYRGSLHTF. The CDR3 DNA is TGTGCCAGCAGTTACTACAGGGGGTCGCTGCACACCTTC.